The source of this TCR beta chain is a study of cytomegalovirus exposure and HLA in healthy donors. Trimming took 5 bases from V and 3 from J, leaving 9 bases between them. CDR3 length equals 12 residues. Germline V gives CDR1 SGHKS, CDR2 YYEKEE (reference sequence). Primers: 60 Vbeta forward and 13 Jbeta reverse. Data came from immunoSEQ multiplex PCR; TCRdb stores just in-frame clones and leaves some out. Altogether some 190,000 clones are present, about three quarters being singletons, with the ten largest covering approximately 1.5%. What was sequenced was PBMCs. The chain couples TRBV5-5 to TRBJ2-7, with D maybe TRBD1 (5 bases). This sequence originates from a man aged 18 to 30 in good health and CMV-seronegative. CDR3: CASSPTGYEQYF. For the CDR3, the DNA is TGTGCCAGCAGTCCTACAGGCTACGAGCAGTACTTC. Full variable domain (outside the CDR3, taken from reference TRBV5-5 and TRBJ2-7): DAGVTQSPTHLIKTRGQQVTLRCSPISGHKSVSWYQQVLGQGPQFIFQYYEKEERGRGNFPDRFSARQFPNYSSELNVNALLLGDSALYLCASSPTGYEQYFGPGTRLTVT.